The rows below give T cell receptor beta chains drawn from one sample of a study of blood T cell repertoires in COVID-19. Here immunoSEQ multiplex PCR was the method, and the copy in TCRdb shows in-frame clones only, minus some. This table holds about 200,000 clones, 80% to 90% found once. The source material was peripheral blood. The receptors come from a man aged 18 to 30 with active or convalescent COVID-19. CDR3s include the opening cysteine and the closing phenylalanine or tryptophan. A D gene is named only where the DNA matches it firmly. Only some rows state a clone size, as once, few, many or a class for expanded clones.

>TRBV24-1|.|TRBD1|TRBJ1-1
TGTGCCACCAGTGAAGCGACAGGGGCCTACACTGAAGCTTTCTTT
CATSEATGAYTEAFF
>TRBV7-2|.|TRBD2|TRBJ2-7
TGTGCCAGCAGCTTTGATCCTAGCGGGAAGGCCGGCCGGTTGAACGAGCAGTACTTC
CASSFDPSGKAGRLNEQYF
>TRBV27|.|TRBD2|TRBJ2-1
TGTGCCAGCAGTACCCCCGGCGGGAGCTCCTACAATGAGCAGTTCTTC
CASSTPGGSSYNEQFF
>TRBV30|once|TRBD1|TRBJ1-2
TGTGCCTGGAGTGTATCGGCAGGGGGGAACTATGGCTACACCTTC
CAWSVSAGGNYGYTF
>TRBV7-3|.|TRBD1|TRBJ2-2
TGTGCCAGCAGCGAATCCGGGACAGGGACCGGGGAGCTGTTTTTT
CASSESGTGTGELFF
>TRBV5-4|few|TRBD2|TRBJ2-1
TGTGCCAGCAGACGGGGGGGCACCACCTACAATGAGCAGTTCTTC
CASRRGGTTYNEQFF
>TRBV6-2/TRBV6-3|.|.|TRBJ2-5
TGTGCCAGCAGCCCGGTCACTTTCCAAGAGACCCAGTACTTC
CASSPVTFQETQYF
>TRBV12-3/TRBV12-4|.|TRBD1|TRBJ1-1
TGTGCCAGCAGTAGACAGGGAGGAGAAGCTTTCTTT
CASSRQGGEAFF
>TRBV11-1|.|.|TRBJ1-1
TGTGCCAGCAGTAGAACCGGACTGTTGAACACTGAAGCTTTCTTT
CASSRTGLLNTEAFF
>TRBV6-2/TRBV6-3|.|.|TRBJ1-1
TGTGCCAGCAGTTACTCCCCGGTTATCCCCCAAGCTTTCTTT
CASSYSPVIPQAFF
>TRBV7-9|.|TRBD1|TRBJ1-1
TGTGCCAGCAGCTTTACAGGGGGAGGGACTGAAGCTTTCTTT
CASSFTGGGTEAFF
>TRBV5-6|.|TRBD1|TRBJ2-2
TGTGCCAGCAGCCCGGGCGGCAGGGGGCAGCCCGGGGAGCTGTTTTTT
CASSPGGRGQPGELFF
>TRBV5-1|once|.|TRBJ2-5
TGCGCCAGCAGCGACATGCCGCAGGGGGAGACCCAGTACTTC
CASSDMPQGETQYF
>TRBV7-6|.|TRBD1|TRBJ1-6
TGTGCCAGCAGCTTAGTTGGGACAGTGAATAATTCACCCCTCCACTTT
CASSLVGTVNNSPLHF
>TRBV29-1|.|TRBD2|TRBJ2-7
TGCAGCGTTGAAGGACTAGCGGGAGAATACGAGCAGTACTTC
CSVEGLAGEYEQYF
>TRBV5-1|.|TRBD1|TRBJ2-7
TGCGCCAGCAGCTTGAAACCTCAGGGGGCCTCCGCCGAGCAGTACTTC
CASSLKPQGASAEQYF
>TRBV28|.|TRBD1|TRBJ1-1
TGTGCCAGCAGATTAGGGACAGGGGCCCCAAAAGCTTTCTTT
CASRLGTGAPKAFF